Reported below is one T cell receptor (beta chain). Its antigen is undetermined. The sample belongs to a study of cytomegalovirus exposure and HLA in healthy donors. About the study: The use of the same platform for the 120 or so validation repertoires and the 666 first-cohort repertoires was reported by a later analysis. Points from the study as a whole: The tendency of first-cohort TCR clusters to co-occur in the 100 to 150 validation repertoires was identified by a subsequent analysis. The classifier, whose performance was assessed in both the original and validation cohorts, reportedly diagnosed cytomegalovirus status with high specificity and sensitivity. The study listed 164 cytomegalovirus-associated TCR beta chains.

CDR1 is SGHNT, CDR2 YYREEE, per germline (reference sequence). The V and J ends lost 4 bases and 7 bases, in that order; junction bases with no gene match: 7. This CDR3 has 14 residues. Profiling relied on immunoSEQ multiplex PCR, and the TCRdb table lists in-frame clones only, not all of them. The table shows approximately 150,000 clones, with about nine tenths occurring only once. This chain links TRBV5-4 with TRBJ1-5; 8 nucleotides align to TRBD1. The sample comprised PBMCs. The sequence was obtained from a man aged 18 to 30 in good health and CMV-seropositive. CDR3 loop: CASSPDRAGQPQHF. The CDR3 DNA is TGTGCCAGCAGCCCGGACAGGGCCGGACAGCCCCAGCATTTT.